One sample yielded the 32 T cell receptor beta chains listed below, sequenced in a study of cytomegalovirus exposure and HLA in healthy donors. A multiplex PCR was run with 60 Vbeta primers and 13 Jbeta primers. Repertoires were generated with immunoSEQ multiplex PCR, while TCRdb's copy carries only in-frame clones and drops some. Among roughly 58,000 clones listed, over 70% were seen once. Material for sequencing was PBMCs. The receptors come from a woman aged 40 to 50 in good health and CMV-seronegative.

The DNA of the CDR3 is TGTGCCAGCAGCCAAGAACTGGACAATGAGCAGTTCTTC. It is translated as CASSQELDNEQFF. This chain joins TRBV14 and TRBJ2-1; D uncertain. Trimming took off 0 bases at V and 5 bases at J, with 5 bases between the two ends. CDR1 and CDR2 (germline): SGHDN, FVKESK. The CDR3 spans 13 residues.

The chain carries TRBV27 and TRBJ1-2; TRBD1 agrees at 7 bases. Trimming removed 5 bases from V and 2 bases from J; junction bases left unmatched: 8. Germline-derived CDR1 and CDR2 are MNHEY and SMNVEV (reference sequence). The length of the CDR3 is 15 residues. CDR3 loop: CASSPRTGMNYGYTF. The CDR3, as DNA: TGTGCCAGCAGTCCCAGGACAGGAATGAACTATGGCTACACCTTC.

In the case of this clone: One end of the junction is discordant with germline, which a read error may explain. The chain has TRBV7-9 and TRBJ2-2, with 9 bases that match TRBD2. Germline V gene sequence: CDR1 SEHNR, CDR2 FQNEAQ (reference sequence). This CDR3 comprises 18 residues. The CDR3 nucleotides read TGTTCCAGCAGCTTAGGGCTAGCGGGACGTGTGAACACCGGGGAGCTGTTTTTT. Encoded protein: CSSSLGLAGRVNTGELFF.

This chain joins TRBV29-1 and TRBJ2-1, with D perhaps TRBD2 (6 bases). V was trimmed by 4 bases and J by 6 bases, leaving 16 bases between them. Germline V gene lookup returns CDR1 SQVTM and CDR2 ANQGSEA. The CDR3 is made up of 14 amino acids. The CDR3 reads CSVVKGGMGNEQFF. The CDR3 region has the DNA TGCAGCGTTGTGAAGGGAGGAATGGGCAATGAGCAGTTCTTC.

V is TRBV28 and J is TRBJ2-7, with 11 bases matching TRBD2. The CDR3 runs 14 residues. The germline V gene has CDR1 MDHEN and CDR2 SYDVKM. V dropped 10 bases and J dropped 1; count of bases not matched to a gene: 6. The CDR3 sequence is CATTVAGGSYEQYF. The DNA for the CDR3 is TGTGCCACCACCGTAGCGGGAGGGTCCTACGAGCAGTACTTC.

The rearrangement uses TRBV27 and TRBJ1-5; D possibly corresponds to TRBD1 (5 bases). The CDR3 length is 13 residues. Per the germline V gene, CDR1 is MNHEY and CDR2 is SMNVEV (reference sequence). V lost 3 bases and J 6 bases, leaving 9 bases between the germline ends. The CDR3 spells CASSLRGGQPQHF. The CDR3 nucleotides are TGTGCCAGCAGTTTGCGGGGCGGTCAGCCCCAGCATTTT.

Only a few counts were recorded for this clone. Here the CDR3 DNA reads TGTGCCAGCAGTTTTGTATCCAGGAACACTGAAGCTTTCTTT. Its translation: CASSFVSRNTEAFF. This chain links TRBV28 with TRBJ1-1; no definite D call. Per the germline V gene, CDR1 is MDHEN and CDR2 is SYDVKM. With 3 bases removed from V and 1 base from J, the gap between germline ends came to 9 bases. The CDR3 extends over 14 amino acids.

The chain is built from TRBV27 and TRBJ2-7; 11 bases agree with TRBD2. The V gene end was trimmed by 4 bases and the J gene end by 2 bases; junction bases not matched to a gene: 4. Germline V gene sequence: CDR1 MNHEY, CDR2 SMNVEV (reference sequence). There are 15 residues in the CDR3. DNA for the CDR3: TGTGCCAGCAGTTCTGGACTAGCGGGCACCTACGAGCAGTACTTC. Amino acid sequence: CASSSGLAGTYEQYF.

The V gene is TRBV4-1, the J gene TRBJ1-5; 7 nucleotides match TRBD1. The J segment lost 2 bases and the V segment lost 0 bases, leaving 4 bases of the junction unmatched. Germline loops: CDR1 MGHRA, CDR2 YSYEKL. The CDR3 covers 16 residues. CDR3 amino acids: CASSQDSGQGNQPQHF. The CDR3 DNA sequence: TGCGCCAGCAGCCAAGATTCTGGACAGGGCAATCAGCCCCAGCATTTT.

The chain links TRBV10-3 to TRBJ2-2; 8 bases agree with TRBD2. V trimming: 6 bases; J trimming: 6 bases; junction bases outside the gene matches: 6. Germline loops: CDR1 ENHRY, CDR2 SYGVKD. This CDR3 contains 14 residues. The DNA of the CDR3 is TGTGCCATCAGGGCAGCGGGAGTGTCCGGGGAGCTGTTTTTT. It specifies CAIRAAGVSGELFF.

This sequence joins TRBV5-1 and TRBJ2-7, with no clear D. V lost 0 bases and J lost 7, with 11 bases in between. The CDR3 runs to 13 residues. The germline V gene has CDR1 SGHRS and CDR2 YFSETQ. Here the CDR3 DNA reads TGCGCCAGCAGCTTGGCCATCCTACAGGAGCAGTACTTC. Protein: CASSLAILQEQYF.

The chain has TRBV18 and TRBJ2-7, with D maybe TRBD1 (5 bases). The CDR3 is 13 residues long. CDR1 is KGHSH and CDR2 is LQKENI in the germline V gene. The germline V and J ends were trimmed by 6 bases and 5 bases, with 14 bases remaining between them. The CDR3 coding sequence is TGTGCCAGCTCCCAGACAGAAACCCACGAGCAGTACTTC. Its translation is CASSQTETHEQYF. Filled out from reference TRBV18 and TRBJ2-7, the complete variable domain reads NAGVMQNPRHLVRRRGQEARLRCSPMKGHSHVYWYRQLPEEGLKFMVYLQKENIIDESGMPKERFSAEFPKEGPSILRIQQVVRGDSAAYFCASSQTETHEQYFGPGTRLTVT.

This clone appeared a single time. The chain recombines TRBV14 with TRBJ2-1, with 8 bases identical to TRBD2. The germline CDR1 and CDR2 sequences are SGHDN and FVKESK. The CDR3 covers 16 residues. The J segment lost 4 bases and the V segment lost 4 bases, leaving 9 bases of the junction unmatched. DNA of the CDR3: TGTGCCAGCAGCCCCACAGCTAGCGGGTTGTACAATGAGCAGTTCTTC. Translated: CASSPTASGLYNEQFF. Filled out from reference TRBV14 and TRBJ2-1, the complete variable domain reads EAGVTQFPSHSVIEKGQTVTLRCDPISGHDNLYWYRRVMGKEIKFLLHFVKESKQDESGMPNNRFLAERTGGTYSTLKVQPAELEDSGVYFCASSPTASGLYNEQFFGPGTRLTVL.

In this sample, this clone turned up a few times. The V gene is TRBV2, the J gene TRBJ1-1; maybe TRBD1 (5 bases). Between the trimmed V and J ends, which lost 2 bases and 2 bases, there was a span of 9 bases. Germline V CDR1 and CDR2: SNHLY, FYNNEI. The CDR3 sequence is 14 residues long. The CDR3 here is CASSERQTNTEAFF. The CDR3 DNA sequence: TGTGCCAGCAGTGAAAGACAGACTAACACTGAAGCTTTCTTT.

This chain links TRBV5-6 with TRBJ1-4, with 9 bases lining up with TRBD1. The J segment lost 11 bases and the V segment lost 0 bases, leaving 11 bases of the junction unmatched. The germline gives CDR1 SGHDT, CDR2 YYEEEE. This CDR3 contains 16 residues. The CDR3 here is CASSLAPTGGFRKLFF. In DNA form, the CDR3 reads TGTGCCAGCAGCTTGGCCCCGACAGGGGGGTTTAGGAAACTGTTTTTT.

The CDR3: CASSDQGGRYNEQFF. CDR3 nucleotides: TGTGCCAGCAGTGATCAGGGCGGGAGATACAATGAGCAGTTCTTC. The chain couples TRBV6-4 to TRBJ2-1, with 7 bases aligning to TRBD2. Germline CDR1 reads MRHNA; CDR2 reads SNTAGT. There are 15 residues in the CDR3. V lost 3 bases and J lost 4; bases outside the gene matches: 6.

The V call is TRBV5-4, the J call TRBJ2-7; 7 bases are shared with TRBD2. This CDR3 comprises 15 residues. Trimming took 0 bases from V and 7 from J; bases not matched to a gene: 10. Germline lookup yields CDR1 SGHNT and CDR2 YYREEE (reference sequence). Here the CDR3 reads CASSLDAGVSLEQYF. The CDR3 DNA is TGTGCCAGCAGCTTGGATGCGGGAGTCTCCCTTGAGCAGTACTTC.

The chain is built from TRBV9 and TRBJ1-2; the match to TRBD1 covers 9 bases. Per germline, CDR1 SGDLS and CDR2 YYNGEE. After removal of 4 bases from V and 4 bases from J, the junction contained 5 bases not matched to a gene. This CDR3 spans 14 amino acids. The CDR3 DNA reads as TGTGCCAGCAGCCCCGGACAGGGGAGCTATGGCTACACCTTC. Translation: CASSPGQGSYGYTF.

This clone was recorded only once. The genes are TRBV6-1 and TRBJ2-2; 10 bases match TRBD1. The CDR3 loop spans 12 amino acids. Per the germline V gene, CDR1 is MNHNS and CDR2 is SASEGT. Trimming removed 6 bases from V and 14 bases from J; junction bases left unmatched: 6. The DNA of the CDR3 is TGTGCCAGCAGACTGGGACAGGGGACCCTGTTTTTT. It encodes CASRLGQGTLFF.

This CDR3 is CASSLEEIHYF. CDR3 nucleotides: TGCGCCAGCAGCTTGGAGGAGATACATTATTTT. This chain joins TRBV5-1 and TRBJ2-3; D not resolved. This CDR3 spans 11 amino acids. V was pared by 0 bases and J by 15 bases, with 11 bases between. The germline CDR1 and CDR2 sequences are SGHRS and YFSETQ.

This rearrangement joins TRBV29-1 to TRBJ1-1; D unclear. Germline V gene lookup returns CDR1 SQVTM and CDR2 ANQGSEA. The V end lost 8 bases, the J end lost 4 bases, and 17 bases lay between the germline ends. The CDR3 has 13 amino acids. The CDR3 region is CSSSRILGTEAFF. The CDR3 bases are TGCAGCTCCTCGAGGATATTGGGCACTGAAGCTTTCTTT.

This CDR3 is CASSLATGYDGELFF. CDR3 coding DNA: TGTGCCAGCAGCTTAGCTACAGGCTACGACGGGGAGCTGTTTTTT. The V call is TRBV7-9, the J call TRBJ2-2; D may be TRBD1 (5 bases). Germline values: CDR1 SEHNR, CDR2 FQNEAQ (reference sequence). The CDR3 is 15 amino acids. With 0 bases removed from V and 7 bases from J, the gap between germline ends came to 12 bases. The full variable domain, its missing parts supplied by reference TRBV7-9 and TRBJ2-2, is DTGVSQNPRHKITKRGQNVTFRCDPISEHNRLYWYRQTLGQGPEFLTYFQNEAQLEKSRLLSDRFSAERPKGSFSTLEIQRTEQGDSAMYLCASSLATGYDGELFFGEGSRLTVL.

The chain is built from TRBV19 and TRBJ1-1, with 8 bases fitting TRBD1. Germline V gene data show CDR1 as LNHDA and CDR2 as SQIVND (reference sequence). This CDR3 spans 14 amino acids. The junction had 4 bases not matched to a gene; V was cut back by 4 bases and J by 3 bases. The CDR3 DNA reads as TGTGCCAGTAGTAGGACAGGGAGTGACACTGAAGCTTTCTTT. It is translated as CASSRTGSDTEAFF.

Only a few counts were recorded for this clone. The chain combines TRBV27 with TRBJ1-5, with D possibly being TRBD1 (5 bases). Germline CDR1 reads MNHEY; CDR2 reads SMNVEV (reference sequence). This CDR3 is 16 amino acids long. Trimming stripped 10 bases from V and 1 base from J, with 20 bases between. In nucleotides, the CDR3 is TGTGCCACTATCAACCCGGGACTATGGAGCAATCAGCCCCAGCATTTT. Its translation is CATINPGLWSNQPQHF.

This sequence joins TRBV11-3 and TRBJ2-4; no definite D call. V was cut by 5 bases and J by 11 bases, with 16 bases left in between. The CDR3 runs to 13 residues. Germline CDR1 and CDR2: SGHNT and YENEEA. The CDR3 DNA sequence: TGTGCCAGCAGCGTTAGTCCCGTCGAGGTTCAGTACTTC. It yields the protein CASSVSPVEVQYF.

The V gene is TRBV15, the J gene TRBJ2-7; 7 nucleotides match TRBD2. In germline, CDR1 is LNHNV, CDR2 YYDKDF (reference sequence). V lost 1 base and J lost 5; bases outside the gene matches: 8. The CDR3 contains 15 residues. The DNA for the CDR3 is TGTGCCACCAGCAGAGGGATGGGGCTAGCGGACGAGCAGTACTTC. Translated: CATSRGMGLADEQYF.

The rearrangement joins TRBV7-2 to TRBJ2-4; D possibly corresponds to TRBD2 (6 bases). V dropped 4 bases and J dropped 6 bases, with 16 bases sitting between them. This CDR3 has 15 residues. Germline-derived CDR1 and CDR2 are SGHTA and FQGNSA. CDR3 sequence: CASSSWDHGGNIQYF. The CDR3 DNA follows: TGTGCCAGCAGCTCGTGGGATCACGGGGGAAACATTCAGTACTTC.

The rearrangement uses TRBV7-2 and TRBJ1-2; D may be TRBD1 (5 bases). Germline loops: CDR1 SGHTA, CDR2 FQGNSA. The CDR3 totals 13 residues. Trimming pared 4 bases from V and 7 bases from J, leaving 13 bases between. CDR3 nucleotide sequence: TGTGCCAGCAGCTCGGACAAAGTCTTTGGCTACACCTTC. Amino acids: CASSSDKVFGYTF.

The chain uses TRBV27 and TRBJ2-3, with 12 bases identical to TRBD2. Trimming took 4 bases from V and 0 from J; bases not matched to a gene: 5. The CDR3 extends over 17 amino acids. Germline loops: CDR1 MNHEY, CDR2 SMNVEV (reference sequence). The CDR3 sequence: CASSSHGLAGSTDTQYF. The CDR3 region has the DNA TGTGCCAGCAGTTCTCATGGACTAGCGGGGAGCACAGATACGCAGTATTTT.

V gene TRBV4-1 combines with J gene TRBJ2-5; no definite D call. Between the trimmed V and J ends, which lost 4 bases and 2 bases, there was a span of 14 bases. Germline V gives CDR1 MGHRA, CDR2 YSYEKL. The CDR3 sequence is 15 residues long. The CDR3 reads CASSRQQAQQETQYF. DNA for the CDR3: TGCGCCAGCAGCCGTCAGCAGGCGCAGCAAGAGACCCAGTACTTC.

V usage is TRBV20-1 and J usage is TRBJ1-1; possible D gene TRBD1, 6 bases. V gave up 5 bases and J gave up 7 bases, with 8 bases separating them. CDR3 length equals 10 residues. Germline V CDR1 and CDR2: DFQATT, SNEGSKA (reference sequence). The CDR3 nucleotides are TGCAGTGCTCCACAGGGTGAAGCTTTCTTT. It specifies CSAPQGEAFF.

The CDR3 sequence: CASSPIEGTGELFF. The CDR3 DNA sequence: TGTGCCAGCTCACCGATTGAGGGAACCGGGGAGCTGTTTTTT. The chain is built from TRBV18 and TRBJ2-2; D is perhaps TRBD2 (5 bases). The V gene lost 3 bases and the J gene lost 5 bases, with 10 bases spanning the gap. There are 14 residues in the CDR3. Germline V CDR1 and CDR2: KGHSH, LQKENI. Variable domain in full (rest from reference TRBV18 and TRBJ2-2): NAGVMQNPRHLVRRRGQEARLRCSPMKGHSHVYWYRQLPEEGLKFMVYLQKENIIDESGMPKERFSAEFPKEGPSILRIQQVVRGDSAAYFCASSPIEGTGELFFGEGSRLTVL.